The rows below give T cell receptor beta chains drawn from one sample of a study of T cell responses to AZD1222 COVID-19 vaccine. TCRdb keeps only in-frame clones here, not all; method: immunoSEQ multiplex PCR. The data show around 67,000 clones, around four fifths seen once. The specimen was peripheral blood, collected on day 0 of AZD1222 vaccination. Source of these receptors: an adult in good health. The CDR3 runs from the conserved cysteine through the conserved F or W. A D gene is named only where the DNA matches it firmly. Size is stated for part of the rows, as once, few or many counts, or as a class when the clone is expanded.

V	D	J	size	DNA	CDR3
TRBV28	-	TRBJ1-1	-	TGTGCCAGCAGTCGTGAAGACAGTGAAGCTTTCTTT	CASSREDSEAFF
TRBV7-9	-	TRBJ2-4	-	TGTGCCAGCAGCGAACGGGGACCCCCAATTCTTATGTACTTC	CASSERGPPILMYF
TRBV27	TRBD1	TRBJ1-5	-	TGTGCCAGCAGTTTATCGACAGGGCATCAGCCCCAGCATTTT	CASSLSTGHQPQHF
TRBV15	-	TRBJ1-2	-	TGTGCCACCAGCAGAGATCGAGAGGGTCAAAACTATGGCTACACCTTC	CATSRDREGQNYGYTF
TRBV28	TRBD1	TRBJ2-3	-	TGTGCCATCCGCGGACAGGTTGGTACAGATACGCAGTATTTT	CAIRGQVGTDTQYF
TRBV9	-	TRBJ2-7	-	TGTGCCAGCAGCGTAGCTACAGGGCCTCAATACGAGCAGTACTTC	CASSVATGPQYEQYF
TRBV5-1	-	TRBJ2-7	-	TGCGCCAGCAGCTTATCGTGGGGAATTGGAAACTACGAGCAGTACTTC	CASSLSWGIGNYEQYF
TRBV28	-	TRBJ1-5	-	TGTGCCAGCAGTTTCGGGAAGAATCAGCCCCAGCATTTT	CASSFGKNQPQHF
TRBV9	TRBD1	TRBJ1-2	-	TGTGCCAGCAGCGATGGGACAGGGGACTATGGCTACACCTTC	CASSDGTGDYGYTF
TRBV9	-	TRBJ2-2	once	TGTGCCAGCAGCGTAAACCCCAGTCTTGCCGGGGAGCTGTTTTTT	CASSVNPSLAGELFF
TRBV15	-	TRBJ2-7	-	TGTGCCACCAGCAGATCCCCCGGGGGTACCTACGAGCAGTACTTC	CATSRSPGGTYEQYF
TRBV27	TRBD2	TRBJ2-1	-	TGTGCCAGCAGGGCTAGCGGGCGAGCTGGCGATGAGCAGTTCTTC	CASRASGRAGDEQFF
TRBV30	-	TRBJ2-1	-	TGTGCCTGGAGTGTGGGTGAGCAGTTCTTC	CAWSVGEQFF
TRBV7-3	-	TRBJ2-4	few	TGTGCCAGCAGCCCCCTAGGTGGGGTAAACATTCAGTACTTC	CASSPLGGVNIQYF
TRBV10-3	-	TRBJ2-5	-	TGTGCCATCAGTGGGAAAGGAGAGACCCAGTACTTC	CAISGKGETQYF
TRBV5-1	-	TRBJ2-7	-	TGCGCCAGCAGCCCCTCAGGGGCCTACGAGCAGTACTTC	CASSPSGAYEQYF
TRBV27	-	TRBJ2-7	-	TGTGCCAGCAGTTTGTACCGGGACACCTACGAGCAGTACTTC	CASSLYRDTYEQYF
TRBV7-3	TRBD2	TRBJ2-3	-	TGTGCCAGCAGCTTAAGTCCAGGACTAGCGGGGACAGATACGCAGTATTTT	CASSLSPGLAGTDTQYF
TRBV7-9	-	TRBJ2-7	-	TGTGCCAGCAGCTTAGGAGGGGGTACCTACGAGCAGTACTTC	CASSLGGGTYEQYF
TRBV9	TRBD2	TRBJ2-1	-	TGTGCCAGCAGCGTAGATGTAGCGGGAGTGCAGTTCTTC	CASSVDVAGVQFF
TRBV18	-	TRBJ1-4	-	TGTGCCAGCTCACCACCGGGGGTGGAAAAACTGTTTTTT	CASSPPGVEKLFF
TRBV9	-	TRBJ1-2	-	TGTGCCAGCAGCGTAGATCCTATCGGCTATGGCTACACCTTC	CASSVDPIGYGYTF
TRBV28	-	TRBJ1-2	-	TGTGCCAGCAGTTCCCCGGCCCTGGGCAATCGTCGGAACAGCCGTGGGTCTGGCTACACCTTC	CASSSPALGNRRNSRGSGYTF
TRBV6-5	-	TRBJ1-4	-	TGTGCCAGCAGTTATCAGGGTGGCGGTGAAAAACTGTTTTTT	CASSYQGGGEKLFF
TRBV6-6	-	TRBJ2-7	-	TGTGCCAGCCTCGCGAGGGCCGGGACCTACGAGCAGTACTTC	CASLARAGTYEQYF
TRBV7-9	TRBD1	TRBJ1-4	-	TGTGCCAGCGTACGGGGGACAGGGGACAATGAAAAACTGTTTTTT	CASVRGTGDNEKLFF
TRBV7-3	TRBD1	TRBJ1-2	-	TGTGCCAGCAGCCCAAATAGGGACAGTGGCTACACCTTC	CASSPNRDSGYTF
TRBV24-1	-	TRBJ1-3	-	TGTGCCACCAGTGAGACGTCTTCTGGAAACACCATATATTTT	CATSETSSGNTIYF
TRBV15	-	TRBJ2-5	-	TGTGCCACCAGCAGAGTACGACTAGTCACACAAGAGACCCAGTACTTC	CATSRVRLVTQETQYF
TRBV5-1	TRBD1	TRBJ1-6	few	TGCGCCAGCAGCTTGGAAGGGACAGGGGATTATAATTCACCCCTCCACTTT	CASSLEGTGDYNSPLHF
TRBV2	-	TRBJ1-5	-	TGTGCCAGCAGTGAGACTCCACCTTATAGCAATCAGCCCCAGCATTTT	CASSETPPYSNQPQHF
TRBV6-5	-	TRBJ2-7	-	TGTGCCGCGAATCGCCGACTGCCCTACGAGCAGTACTTC	CAANRRLPYEQYF
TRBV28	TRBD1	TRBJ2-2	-	TGTGCCAGCAGTTTAAGGACAGGGTGGAACACCGGGGAGCTGTTTTTT	CASSLRTGWNTGELFF
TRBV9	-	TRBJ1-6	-	TGTGCCAGCAGCGTAGATCAGGGGTCCTATAATTCACCCCTCCACTTT	CASSVDQGSYNSPLHF
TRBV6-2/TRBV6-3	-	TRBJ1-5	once	TGTGCCAGCAGTCAAACAGGGTTCGTTCAGCCCCAGCATTTT	CASSQTGFVQPQHF
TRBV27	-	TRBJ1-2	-	TGTGCCAGCAGTTATTCCGGGACGCCCGACTACACCTTC	CASSYSGTPDYTF
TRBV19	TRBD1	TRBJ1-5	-	TGTGCCAGTAGTATAACGGACAGGCAGCCCCAGCATTTT	CASSITDRQPQHF
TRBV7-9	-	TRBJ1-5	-	TGTGCCAGCAGCTTCCAGGGATCCCAGCCCCAGCATTTT	CASSFQGSQPQHF
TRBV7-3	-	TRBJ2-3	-	TGTGCCAGCGGGCTTAGCACAGATACGCAGTATTTT	CASGLSTDTQYF
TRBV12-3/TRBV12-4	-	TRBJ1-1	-	TGTGCCAGCAGACCTCAGAGGATCACTGAAGCTTTCTTT	CASRPQRITEAFF
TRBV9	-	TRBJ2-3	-	TGTGCCAGCAGCACTCGACCAAGCACAGATACGCAGTATTTT	CASSTRPSTDTQYF
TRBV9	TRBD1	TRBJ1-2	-	TGTGCCAGCAGCGCGGGACAGTGGGGCTACACCTTC	CASSAGQWGYTF
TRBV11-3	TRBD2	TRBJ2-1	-	TGTGCCAGCAGCCCTAGTAGCGGGATTGGGAATGAGCAGTTCTTC	CASSPSSGIGNEQFF
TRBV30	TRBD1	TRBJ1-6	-	TGTGCCTGGACCTCAGGGGGGGATAGGAGCTCCTATAATTCACCCCTCCACTTT	CAWTSGGDRSSYNSPLHF
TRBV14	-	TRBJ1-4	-	TGTGCCAGCAGCCAACGACACGCAACTAATGAAAAACTGTTTTTT	CASSQRHATNEKLFF